The clone carrying this TCR beta chain was counted many times. Its antigen remains unidentified. The record originates from a study of T-cell memory formation after mild COVID-19. At the level of the study: Most TCR clusters belonged to a single donor. Points from the study as a whole: For contracting clones, CD4+ ones sat mainly in CM and EM, CD8+ in EMRA. SARS-CoV-2 specificity of second-wave clones peaking day 37 was unconfirmed.

One entry per CDR3 protein results from TCRdb running MiXCR on the 5' RACE reads. Of about 260,000 distinct CDR3 sequences in the sample, approximately 16% were seen once. J was trimmed by 3 bases and V by 5 bases; bases with no gene match: 7. The germline V gene has CDR1 SGHTA and CDR2 FQGNSA. This CDR3 is 15 amino acids long. This clonotype originated in a man aged 18 to 30 who had mild COVID-19 (a few samples of this study predate the infection). Cell type and time point are not known. The chain has TRBV7-2 and TRBJ1-1; 9 nucleotides line up with TRBD1. The sample comprised PBMCs or a T cell subset sorted from them (not recorded which). The CDR3 DNA follows: TGTGCCAGCAGCCGAAGGACAGGGGAAGACACTGAAGCTTTCTTT. This sequence encodes CASSRRTGEDTEAFF. Drawing the rest from reference TRBV7-2 and TRBJ1-1, the complete variable domain is GAGVSQSPSNKVTEKGKDVELRCDPISGHTALYWYRQSLGQGLEFLIYFQGNSAPDKSGLPSDRFSAERTGGSVSTLTIQRTQQEDSAVYLCASSRRTGEDTEAFFGQGTRLTVV.